This TCR beta chain emerged from a study of patients and donors after allogeneic stem cell transplantation. A few counts support this clonotype. The germline CDR1 and CDR2 sequences are SQVTM and ANQGSEA. The CDR3 contains 10 residues. V shed 6 bases and J shed 5 bases, with 8 bases lying between them. TCRdb independently ran MiXCR on the RT-PCR reads; one entry per CDR3 protein. The sample lists under 200,000 distinct CDR3 sequences, 30% occurring once. The chain couples TRBV29-1 to TRBJ2-7; D unclear. The sequence was collected from a human donor who was either an allogeneic HSCT recipient or a stem cell or donor lymphocyte infusion donor (not recorded which). It is not recorded whose cells these are; they may come from a transplant donor. The sample was blood, either unsorted or a sorted T cell fraction (not recorded which). CDR3 sequence reads: CSVLPDEQYF. DNA of the CDR3: TGCAGCGTCCTCCCGGACGAGCAGTACTTC.